Given below is one T cell receptor beta chain in context. These data are taken from a study of blood T cell repertoires in COVID-19. Study information: Collection of acute and convalescent COVID-19 samples took place in the United States, Italy and Spain. PBMCs, B-cell-depleted T cells, or T cells were the source of the cDNA or gDNA that made up the material.

Methods used by the authors: Estimation of nucleated cell counts was performed using reference gene primer amplification. Sequencing was performed with immunoSEQ multiplex PCR; in TCRdb, only in-frame clones are kept and a portion is missing. That table furnishes V, J and clone size, whereas the DNA furnished D and trimming. The sample comprises 130,000 to 150,000 clones, 88% of which are singletons, and about 2% rests with the top ten. From germline, CDR1 is KGHSH and CDR2 LQKENI. The CDR3 has 15 residues. V gave up 3 bases and J gave up 3 bases; unmatched junction bases: 4. This chain joins TRBV18 and TRBJ1-2; 10 positions match TRBD1. Sequences were obtained from peripheral blood. The TCR was taken from a human donor in a cohort sampled during active COVID-19. Here the CDR3 DNA reads TGTGCCAGCTCACCTGGGACAGGGGAAGACTATGGCTACACCTTC. It encodes CASSPGTGEDYGYTF.